One sample yielded the 23 T cell receptor beta chains listed below, sequenced in a study of beta chain features in type 1 diabetes. All of the isolated RNA was reverse transcribed, so expressed TCRB transcripts were sequenced. Produced via immunoSEQ multiplex PCR; TCRdb's table is partial and in-frame only. The sample lists 200,000 to 300,000 clones, roughly an eighth occurring once. The material sequenced was naive CD4+ T cells from blood. These receptors were collected from a woman aged 40 to 49 in good health.

V and J are TRBV6-4 and TRBJ2-7, with 8 bases lining up with TRBD1. This CDR3 has 16 residues. CDR1 is MRHNA, CDR2 SNTAGT, per germline. J gave up 4 bases and V 2 bases, and 10 bases lay outside the gene matches. The CDR3, as DNA: TGTGCCAGCAGTGACCGAGGACAGGGTTCAGGGTACGAGCAGTACTTC. As protein: CASSDRGQGSGYEQYF.

This clone was counted between two and nine times. This chain connects TRBV2 to TRBJ1-5; possibly TRBD1 for D (6 bases). This CDR3 has 14 amino acids. CDR1 is SNHLY and CDR2 is FYNNEI in the germline V gene. Trimming left V 1 base short and J 5 bases short, with 9 bases between. As DNA, the CDR3 is TGTGCCAGCAGTGAAGAAAAGGGGGATCAGCCCCAGCATTTT. The encoded protein is CASSEEKGDQPQHF.

The chain couples TRBV19 to TRBJ2-4; D is unresolved. Trimming took off 1 base at V and 6 bases at J, with 13 bases between the two ends. The germline CDR1 and CDR2 sequences are LNHDA and SQIVND (reference sequence). The CDR3 is made up of 15 amino acids. DNA of the CDR3: TGTGCCAGTAGTATAGGGAGACGGAAATCAAACATTCAGTACTTC. It yields the protein CASSIGRRKSNIQYF.

The table lists this clone with a few counts. This rearrangement joins TRBV5-6 to TRBJ2-6; tentative D call: TRBD2 (5 bases). This CDR3 region has 14 residues. V gave up 2 bases and J gave up 5 bases, with 8 bases separating them. Germline CDR1 is SGHDT and CDR2 is YYEEEE. CDR3 sequence: CASSFGVRANVLTF. CDR3 DNA: TGTGCCAGCAGCTTCGGGGTACGGGCCAACGTCCTGACTTTC.

The chain recombines TRBV19 with TRBJ2-7, with TRBD1 as a possible D gene (5 bases). Per germline, CDR1 LNHDA and CDR2 SQIVND (reference sequence). The CDR3 is 15 amino acids. V was pared by 6 bases and J by 2 bases, with 17 bases between. For the CDR3, the DNA is TGTGCCAGTAGCCCCACCGGTACAGGCCCCTACGAGCAGTACTTC. Encoded protein: CASSPTGTGPYEQYF.

This clone came up a few times. V and J are TRBV19 and TRBJ2-1; D is possibly TRBD2 (6 bases). The CDR3 runs to 15 residues. The ends were cut back, 7 bases at V and 0 bases at J, with 13 bases in the middle. In germline, CDR1 is LNHDA, CDR2 SQIVND (reference sequence). The CDR3 DNA reads TGTGCCAGTATCGGGGGAGGCAGCTCCTACAATGAGCAGTTCTTC. It yields the protein CASIGGGSSYNEQFF.

Here the CDR3 reads CASSSTGGEETQYF. DNA for the CDR3: TGTGCCAGCAGCTCCACAGGGGGGGAGGAGACCCAGTACTTC. The chain recombines TRBV7-2 with TRBJ2-5; a possible D gene is TRBD1 (8 bases). V shed 4 bases and J shed 5 bases, with 14 bases lying between them. The CDR3 covers 14 residues. Germline CDR1 is SGHTA and CDR2 is FQGNSA.

This clone was detected only a few times. Other DNA sequences in the sample encode the same CDR3. The V and J genes are TRBV5-6 and TRBJ2-5; 7 nucleotides match TRBD1. This CDR3 region has 13 residues. With V trimmed by 4 bases and J by 4 bases, 4 bases remained unmatched. Looked up from germline, CDR1 is SGHDT and CDR2 is YYEEEE. This chain's CDR3 is CASSPTGRETQYF. The CDR3 nucleotides read TGTGCCAGCAGCCCGACAGGGCGAGAGACCCAGTACTTC.

The rearrangement uses TRBV6-5 and TRBJ1-6; 7 bases align to TRBD1. Germline CDR1 reads MNHEY; CDR2 reads SVGAGI. There are 14 residues in the CDR3. Germline trimming cut 2 bases from V and 7 bases from J; bases unmatched to any gene: 2. This CDR3 is CASSYQGDNSPLHF. CDR3 bases: TGTGCCAGCAGTTACCAGGGGGACAATTCACCCCTCCACTTT.

V gene TRBV5-1 combines with J gene TRBJ2-5, with 8 positions matching TRBD1. The CDR3 length is 16 residues. In germline, CDR1 is SGHRS, CDR2 YFSETQ. J gave up 5 bases and V 2 bases, and 11 bases lay outside the gene matches. CDR3: CASSLGQGGFEETQYF. The CDR3 coding sequence is TGCGCCAGCAGCTTAGGACAGGGTGGTTTTGAGGAGACCCAGTACTTC.

This clone turned up a few times. This chain joins TRBV11-2 and TRBJ2-3; TRBD2 is a possible D gene (6 bases). V gave up 1 base and J gave up 4 bases, with 21 bases separating them. CDR3 length: 18 amino acids. From germline, CDR1 is SGHAT and CDR2 FQNNGV. The CDR3 loop is CASSLGGTRGPRADTQYF. The DNA of the CDR3 is TGTGCCAGCAGCTTAGGAGGGACGCGGGGCCCGAGGGCAGATACGCAGTATTTT.

The chain combines TRBV6-5 with TRBJ1-6, with 10 positions matching TRBD1. CDR3 length: 14 residues. Germline-derived CDR1 and CDR2 are MNHEY and SVGAGI. Unmatched junction bases numbered 3, after V lost 2 bases and J lost 11 bases. The CDR3 spells CASSYGTGDAPLHF. The CDR3 nucleotides are TGTGCCAGCAGTTACGGGACAGGGGACGCACCCCTCCACTTT.

The chain joins TRBV7-2 to TRBJ1-6, with TRBD1 matching over 8 bases. CDR3 length: 15 residues. V was clipped by 5 bases and J by 8 bases; unmatched bases: 8. The germline V gene has CDR1 SGHTA and CDR2 FQGNSA. The CDR3 loop reads CASSPQGGSDSPLHF. CDR3 sequence (DNA): TGTGCCAGCAGCCCACAGGGGGGGTCGGATTCACCCCTCCACTTT.

This chain uses TRBV7-2 with TRBJ1-1; a possible D gene is TRBD1 (6 bases). The germline CDR1 and CDR2 sequences are SGHTA and FQGNSA. V was cut by 1 base and J by 0 bases, with 6 bases left in between. CDR3 length: 14 amino acids. CDR3 protein: CASSLGQVNTEAFF. The CDR3 DNA sequence: TGTGCCAGCAGCTTAGGACAGGTGAACACTGAAGCTTTCTTT.

CDR3 DNA: TGTGCCAGCAGTGACAGGGGGCGTTATGGCTACACCTTC. Translation: CASSDRGRYGYTF. The chain links TRBV6-6 to TRBJ1-2, with 10 bases matching TRBD1. The trim removed 5 bases at V and 5 bases at J, leaving 2 bases unmatched. Germline values: CDR1 MNHNY, CDR2 SVGAGI (reference sequence). The CDR3 spans 13 residues.

The chain uses TRBV5-4 and TRBJ1-1; TRBD1 matches 7 bases. Looked up from germline, CDR1 is SGHNT and CDR2 is YYREEE (reference sequence). With 0 bases clipped from V and 3 bases from J, the junction kept 2 bases outside the gene matches. The CDR3 contains 14 residues. CDR3 bases: TGTGCCAGCAGCTTGGGGACAGGCGACACTGAAGCTTTCTTT. Residues: CASSLGTGDTEAFF.

The gene calls are TRBV6-6 and TRBJ1-2, with TRBD1 as a possible D gene (6 bases). The CDR3 is made up of 10 amino acids. The germline V gene has CDR1 MNHNY and CDR2 SVGAGI (reference sequence). V lost 5 bases, J lost 10 bases, and 8 bases lay in between. The chain's CDR3 is CASSRTAYTF. CDR3 coding DNA: TGTGCCAGCAGTAGGACAGCCTACACCTTC.

This clone came up a few times. This chain joins TRBV5-1 and TRBJ2-7; no firm D call. V was cut by 0 bases and J by 8 bases, with 12 bases left in between. CDR3 length: 13 amino acids. CDR1 and CDR2 (germline): SGHRS, YFSETQ. The CDR3 protein is CASSLAIGDQQYF. Here the CDR3 DNA reads TGCGCCAGCAGCTTGGCCATCGGTGATCAGCAGTACTTC.

The J gene is TRBJ2-3, the V gene TRBV9, with 11 positions matching TRBD2. The CDR3 covers 15 residues. Trimming removed 3 bases from V and 9 bases from J; junction bases left unmatched: 9. The germline CDR1 and CDR2 sequences are SGDLS and YYNGEE. This CDR3 reads CASSAHSGGARTQYF. The CDR3 coding sequence is TGTGCCAGCAGCGCCCATAGCGGGGGGGCCAGAACGCAGTATTTT.

V and J are TRBV25-1 and TRBJ1-2; D might be TRBD1 (6 bases). V was pared by 3 bases and J by 4 bases, with 24 bases between. This CDR3 has 18 amino acids. Germline assignment: CDR1 MGHDK and CDR2 SYGVNS. The CDR3 loop is CASSDPSNRGQYTYGYTF. As DNA, the CDR3 is TGTGCCAGCAGTGACCCTTCAAATCGCGGACAGTATACCTATGGCTACACCTTC.

The gene calls are TRBV27 and TRBJ2-1; possible D gene TRBD2, 5 bases. V was cut by 3 bases and J by 8 bases, with 20 bases left in between. The germline V gene encodes CDR1 MNHEY and CDR2 SMNVEV (reference sequence). CDR3 length equals 16 residues. The CDR3 nucleotides read TGTGCCAGCAGTTTGATAGGAGATTGGGGAGCCTATGAGCAGTTCTTC. Translation gives CASSLIGDWGAYEQFF.

This clone appeared a few times. The rearrangement joins TRBV5-1 to TRBJ2-1; 9 bases fit TRBD2. The trim removed 2 bases at V and 2 bases at J, leaving 5 bases unmatched. CDR1 SGHRS and CDR2 YFSETQ come from the germline V gene. The CDR3 is 16 residues long. The CDR3 DNA reads TGCGCCAGCAGCTTTTGGGCGGGGGGGACCTACAATGAGCAGTTCTTC. Translation gives CASSFWAGGTYNEQFF. Together with reference TRBV5-1 and TRBJ2-1, the CDR3 gives the full variable domain: KAGVTQTPRYLIKTRGQQVTLSCSPISGHRSVSWYQQTPGQGLQFLFEYFSETQRNKGNFPGRFSGRQFSNSRSEMNVSTLELGDSALYLCASSFWAGGTYNEQFFGPGTRLTVL.

This chain uses TRBV29-1 with TRBJ1-2; 9 nucleotides match TRBD1. The CDR3 is made up of 11 amino acids. Germline values: CDR1 SQVTM, CDR2 ANQGSEA. The CDR3 coding sequence is TGCGGAGTGGGGACAGGGATTGGCTACACCTTC. Translated: CGVGTGIGYTF.